A selection of T cell receptor beta chains follows, all from one sample in a study of T cell clonotyping in hematopoietic cell transplantation. The data were produced by immunoSEQ multiplex PCR, yet TCRdb's version contains in-frame clones alone and is incomplete. The sample lists about 69,000 clones, just under 95% occurring once. The specimen was peripheral blood mononuclear cells. Receptors were obtained from a man aged 50 to 59 in good health. Some clones in this sample may be carry-over from other donors' samples. Each CDR3 is given with its conserved first and last residue. D genes are given only for firm matches.

cdr3_length j_call d_call v_call cdr3_aa cdr3_nt
14 TRBJ2-7 TRBD1 TRBV27 CASSYGTGSYEQYF TGTGCCAGCAGTTACGGGACAGGCTCCTACGAGCAGTACTTC
17 TRBJ1-6 - TRBV19 CASTRRRQDKGHSPLHF TGTGCCAGTACCCGACGGAGGCAAGACAAGGGCCATTCACCCCTCCACTTT
15 TRBJ2-5 - TRBV4-3 CASSQVGDSWETQYF TGCGCCAGCAGCCAAGTTGGTGACAGTTGGGAGACCCAGTACTTC
13 TRBJ2-7 - TRBV19 CASSIGRVYEQYF TGTGCCAGTAGTATCGGCAGGGTCTACGAGCAGTACTTC
14 TRBJ2-5 - TRBV15 CATSRDSVAGTQYF TGTGCCACCAGCAGAGATTCCGTCGCCGGTACCCAGTACTTC
16 TRBJ1-1 TRBD1 TRBV7-8 CASSLIGPGGETEAFF TGTGCCAGCAGCTTAATCGGTCCAGGGGGCGAAACTGAAGCTTTCTTT
14 TRBJ1-1 - TRBV6-1 CASSDKGLNTEAFF TGTGCCAGCAGTGATAAGGGGTTGAACACTGAAGCTTTCTTT
14 TRBJ2-7 - TRBV7-2 CASSFGLSNYEQYF TGTGCCAGCAGCTTCGGCCTTTCCAACTACGAGCAGTACTTC
17 TRBJ1-6 - TRBV4-1 CASSPLTSDVGPSPLHF TGCGCCAGCAGCCCGCTTACGTCGGACGTCGGTCCCTCACCCCTCCACTTT
15 TRBJ2-2 - TRBV2 CASTPAPLNTGELFF TGTGCCAGTACTCCGGCTCCCCTGAACACCGGGGAGCTGTTTTTT
18 TRBJ2-3 - TRBV7-2 CASSLRQGGWGRTDTQYF TGTGCCAGCAGCTTAAGGCAGGGTGGGTGGGGGCGCACAGATACGCAGTATTTT
14 TRBJ2-7 TRBD1 TRBV2 CASSPGQRPYEQYF TGTGCCAGCAGCCCGGGACAGCGGCCATACGAGCAGTACTTC
15 TRBJ2-7 - TRBV6-1 CASSPLAGSSYEQYF TGTGCCAGCAGCCCTCTCGCGGGCAGCTCCTACGAGCAGTACTTC
13 TRBJ2-7 TRBD1 TRBV28 CASWGQGPYEQYF TGTGCCAGTTGGGGACAGGGGCCCTACGAGCAGTACTTC